The entry below gives a single TCR beta chain sequence along with its context. Its antigen target is currently unknown. No base-level quality is on record; no much larger clone is a single base apart. The data stem from a study of blood T cell repertoires in COVID-19 (dated by TCRdb to the early 2020s). Background for the entire study: Samples from collaborators originated in the United States, Italy and Spain and spanned both the acute and convalescent phases of COVID-19. The sample metadata nearly always contained a de-identified subject ID, COVID-19 status, age in years and sex. The samples were drawn from the first 160 participants of the ongoing ImmuneRACE study and from some 1,300 subjects provided by 6 global collaborators. The repertoires were released in a freely available public database intended as a resource for research on the immune response to SARS-CoV-2. The material from the prospective study consisted of cDNA or gDNA derived from T cells, B-cell-depleted T cells, or PBMCs. Where available, HLA class I and class II types were taken from metadata supplied by the sample provider and were not determined by assay-based typing. The dataset comprised deeply sampled blood TCRbeta repertoires from subjects exposed to, actively infected with, or recovered from COVID-19. What the research found in general, with its limitations: The quantity of clinical and demographic metadata differed by source and by participant and was supplied without curation.

The CDR3 has 13 amino acids, counting the end cysteine and phenylalanine. Of the read, only the CDR3 DNA is kept; its 39 bases are in frame from base 1. The germline V gene (reference sequence) specifies SEHNR as CDR1 and FQNEAQ as CDR2. Relative to germline, V is 1 base shorter and J is 3 bases shorter, with 6 bases between their ends. The collaborating institutions used their own protocols to collect whole blood in K2EDTA tubes. For TCRbeta analysis, collaborators shipped samples as frozen whole blood, isolated PBMCs, or DNA extracted from either of those sample types. TCRbeta CDR3 regions were amplified from genomic DNA using the immunoSEQ Assay, a bias-controlled multiplex PCR. Regarding the original processing steps: The number of nucleated cells in each sample was estimated by amplification of reference gene primers within the assay. Sequence reads were collapsed and filtered to measure the absolute abundance of every unique TCRbeta CDR3 rearrangement. For each sample, productive Simpson clonality was calculated by taking the square root of Simpson's diversity index across productive rearrangements. This is the immuneACCESS table as TCRdb keeps it, with only in-frame sequences that have V and J called. A part of the clones is gone; compared with another copy, unresolved V genes explain less than half, and the rest is unexplained. That table supplies the V and J calls and clone size; D and trimming were determined from the DNA. The sample yields 20,000 or so clones; approximately 89% were counted once. Clones ranked in the top ten supply less than 5.5% of the sample.

Input material: peripheral blood. This clonotype was obtained from a middle-aged man with active COVID-19. In this chain, TRBV7-9 is recombined with TRBJ1-2; a confident D gene designation cannot be given. For the CDR3, the sequence is CASSLGRDYGYTF. In nucleotide form, the sequence is TGTGCCAGCAGCTTAGGACGGGACTATGGCTACACCTTC.